These 11 T cell receptor beta chains were all obtained from the same sample, sequenced in a study of T cell responses to AZD1222 COVID-19 vaccine. The assay was immunoSEQ multiplex PCR, and TCRdb's table has in-frame clones only and misses some. The sample has some 150,000 clones; approximately 94% are singletons. Sample: peripheral blood, taken on day 0 of AZD1222 vaccination. The receptor set was obtained from an adult in good health.

This clone was seen once. This rearrangement joins TRBV5-1 to TRBJ2-2; TRBD2 might be the D (6 bases). Trimming removed 4 bases from V and 3 bases from J, with 10 bases in between. Germline CDR1 SGHRS, CDR2 YFSETQ. The CDR3 contains 14 residues. CDR3 DNA sequence: TGCGCCAGCAGCCAAGGGGACTACACCGGGGAGCTGTTTTTT. It specifies CASSQGDYTGELFF.

The rearrangement joins TRBV5-1 to TRBJ2-3; 7 bases are shared with TRBD2. Germline values: CDR1 SGHRS, CDR2 YFSETQ. The CDR3 has 15 amino acids. The V segment lost 1 base and the J segment 4 bases; nucleotides outside the gene matches: 6. CDR3 in amino acids: CASSLSGAVADTQYF. CDR3 bases: TGCGCCAGCAGCTTGAGCGGGGCGGTGGCAGATACGCAGTATTTT. The whole variable domain, filled in from reference TRBV5-1 and TRBJ2-3, reads KAGVTQTPRYLIKTRGQQVTLSCSPISGHRSVSWYQQTPGQGLQFLFEYFSETQRNKGNFPGRFSGRQFSNSRSEMNVSTLELGDSALYLCASSLSGAVADTQYFGPGTRLTVL.

The genes are TRBV28 and TRBJ2-7, with 7 bases identical to TRBD1. The V segment lost 7 bases and the J segment 2 bases; nucleotides outside the gene matches: 8. In germline, CDR1 is MDHEN, CDR2 SYDVKM. CDR3 length equals 14 residues. CDR3 region: CASTSGTGAYEQYV. The CDR3 DNA reads TGTGCCAGCACTTCCGGAACAGGGGCCTACGAGCAGTACGTC.

The chain couples TRBV5-5 to TRBJ2-7, with TRBD1 as a possible D gene (5 bases). CDR3 length: 13 residues. Trimming pared 1 base from V and 4 bases from J, leaving 9 bases between. Per germline, CDR1 SGHKS and CDR2 YYEKEE (reference sequence). Here the CDR3 reads CASSLRPGYEQYV. The CDR3 DNA follows: TGTGCCAGCAGCTTGAGACCAGGGTACGAGCAGTACGTC.

The rearrangement joins TRBV3-1 (or the pseudogene TRBV3-2) to TRBJ2-3; possibly TRBD1 for D (6 bases). V was clipped by 2 bases and J by 6 bases, with 15 bases between them. The CDR3 runs to 15 residues. Germline CDR1 LGHDT, CDR2 YNNKEL (reference sequence). The CDR3 region has the DNA TGTGCCAGCAGCCAAATCGAGACAGGTTCGGATACGCAGTATTTT. Encoded protein: CASSQIETGSDTQYF.

The chain links TRBV10-3 to TRBJ1-6; D is perhaps TRBD1 (6 bases). Trimming took off 5 bases at V and 8 bases at J, with 16 bases between the two ends. Germline CDR1 reads ENHRY; CDR2 reads SYGVKD. CDR3 length: 15 amino acids. The CDR3 sequence is CAISNSDRSDSPLHF. CDR3 in DNA: TGTGCCATCAGTAACTCGGACAGATCCGATTCACCCCTCCACTTT.

The genes are TRBV3-1 (or the pseudogene TRBV3-2) and TRBJ1-4, with a tentative D call TRBD1 (5 bases). V gave up 2 bases and J gave up 0 bases, with 7 bases separating them. This CDR3 has 15 residues. Germline V lookup: CDR1 LGHDT, CDR2 YNNKEL (reference sequence). The CDR3: CASSQRGTTNEKLFF. CDR3 nucleotide sequence: TGTGCCAGCAGCCAAAGGGGAACAACTAATGAAAAACTGTTTTTT.

The chain employs TRBV4-1 and TRBJ1-2; the D gene is possibly TRBD1 (5 bases). Trimming stripped 0 bases from V and 9 bases from J, with 11 bases between. The CDR3 consists of 13 residues. Per germline, CDR1 MGHRA and CDR2 YSYEKL. The CDR3 region has the DNA TGCGCCAGCAGCCAAGATAGGGGAGGTAGCTACACCTTC. Amino acid sequence: CASSQDRGGSYTF.

The rearrangement links TRBV29-1 to TRBJ1-1; D call uncertain. Germline V gene sequence: CDR1 SQVTM, CDR2 ANQGSEA. V gave up 2 bases and J gave up 4 bases, with 5 bases separating them. This CDR3 is 11 amino acids long. CDR3 amino acids: CSVESATEAFF. The CDR3 DNA is TGCAGCGTTGAATCGGCCACTGAAGCTTTCTTT. The variable domain in full, with the rest retrieved from reference TRBV29-1 and TRBJ1-1, is SAVISQKPSRDICQRGTSLTIQCQVDSQVTMMFWYRQQPGQSLTLIATANQGSEATYESGFVIDKFPISRPNLTFSTLTVSNMSPEDSSIYLCSVESATEAFFGQGTRLTVV.

The V call is TRBV7-9, the J call TRBJ1-2, with D perhaps matching TRBD1 (5 bases). Trimming stripped 5 bases from V and 4 bases from J, with 20 bases between. The CDR3 length is 16 residues. The germline CDR1 and CDR2 sequences are SEHNR and FQNEAQ (reference sequence). CDR3 loop: CASSRQPTVVGYGYTF. Written as DNA, the CDR3 is TGTGCCAGCAGCCGCCAGCCGACAGTGGTAGGCTATGGCTACACCTTC.

CDR3 coding DNA: TGTGCCAGCAGGAGCGGGAGGCGCGTGGGCACAGATACGCAGTATTTT. It specifies CASRSGRRVGTDTQYF. This chain links TRBV7-2 with TRBJ2-3; TRBD2 matches at 9 bases. Germline V gives CDR1 SGHTA, CDR2 FQGNSA. This CDR3 is 16 amino acids long. Losses at the gene ends were 6 bases for V and 1 base for J; bases not matched to a gene: 8.